The clone carrying this T cell receptor (beta chain) has just one count. The method was immunoSEQ multiplex PCR; TCRdb's version includes in-frame clones alone and lacks a portion of them. This sample has roughly 660,000 clones, with roughly 88% found just once. V was cut by 7 bases and J by 2 bases, with 25 bases left in between. The germline gives CDR1 MNHNS, CDR2 SASEGT. The CDR3 consists of 18 residues. These data originate in a study of shared T cell receptors in the human thymus. These records were also assigned to another study, of human thymus T cells. From that report: Having corrective surgery for congenital heart defects, healthy Finnish infants were the ones who donated. Thymus pieces cut out during corrective heart surgery were the tissue that was used. Apparent bias marked the V and J gene usage of thymic and blood repertoires. Reports from related research described highly overlapping thymic repertoires among unrelated individuals.

The specimen was thymocytes. The receptor comes from a boy younger than two with a congenital heart defect. The chain links TRBV6-1 to TRBJ2-3; D is possibly TRBD1 (8 bases). Here the CDR3 reads CASIDRGRGSRDTDTQYF. The CDR3 DNA reads as TGTGCCAGCATTGACAGGGGACGCGGGAGTAGGGACACAGATACGCAGTATTTT.